The next 11 T cell receptor beta chains were all read from a single sample in a study of blood T cell repertoires in COVID-19. The assay was immunoSEQ multiplex PCR, and TCRdb's table has in-frame clones only and misses some. The table includes over 200,000 clones, roughly 80% detected once. The material sequenced was peripheral blood. These receptors all stem from a human donor in a cohort sampled during active COVID-19.

This clone showed up just a few times. The chain couples TRBV30 to TRBJ2-1, with 15 bases lining up with TRBD2. Germline CDR1 and CDR2: GTSNPN and SVGIG (reference sequence). Trimming cost V 5 bases and J 5 bases; bases outside gene matches: 4. The CDR3 extends over 15 amino acids. CDR3 nucleotides: TGTGCCTGGGGAGGACTAGCGGGAGGGCACAATGAGCAGTTCTTC. Encoded protein: CAWGGLAGGHNEQFF. The whole variable domain, remainder taken from reference TRBV30 and TRBJ2-1, is SQTIHQWPATLVQPVGSPLSLECTVEGTSNPNLYWYRQAAGRGLQLLFYSVGIGQISSEVPQNLSASRPQDRQFILSSKKLLLSDSGFYLCAWGGLAGGHNEQFFGPGTRLTVL.

The chain joins TRBV18 to TRBJ2-1; 7 nucleotides agree with TRBD2. V shed 3 bases and J 2 bases; nucleotides not matched to a gene: 10. This CDR3 comprises 17 residues. The germline gives CDR1 KGHSH, CDR2 LQKENI. The CDR3 bases are TGTGCCAGCTCACCTCATAGGGCGGGAGAAGCCTACAATGAGCAGTTCTTC. It is translated as CASSPHRAGEAYNEQFF.

The rearrangement uses TRBV7-2 and TRBJ1-3; 7 nucleotides align to TRBD1. Germline V lookup: CDR1 SGHTA, CDR2 FQGNSA. This CDR3 is built from 15 residues. V lost 1 base and J lost 2; bases outside the gene matches: 2. CDR3 sequence reads: CASSLVQGAGNTIYF. The CDR3 DNA reads as TGTGCCAGCAGCTTAGTCCAGGGGGCTGGAAACACCATATATTTT.

The chain joins TRBV11-2 to TRBJ1-1; D is perhaps TRBD1 (6 bases). Looked up from germline, CDR1 is SGHAT and CDR2 is FQNNGV. Trimming removed 1 base at V and 5 bases at J, with 11 bases between. This CDR3 contains 14 residues. The CDR3 spells CASSLVGGGTEAFF. The CDR3 coding sequence is TGTGCCAGCAGCTTAGTAGGGGGAGGGACTGAAGCTTTCTTT.

This chain joins TRBV29-1 and TRBJ1-1; 7 bases fit TRBD1. The V and J ends lost 6 bases and 0 bases, in that order; junction bases with no gene match: 4. In germline, CDR1 is SQVTM, CDR2 ANQGSEA. CDR3 length: 13 residues. CDR3 in DNA: TGCAGCGTAAGACAGGGAGTGAACACTGAAGCTTTCTTT. As protein: CSVRQGVNTEAFF.

This clone was seen just once. The V gene is TRBV9, the J gene TRBJ2-5; D might be TRBD1 (5 bases). From germline, CDR1 is SGDLS and CDR2 YYNGEE. The CDR3 runs 15 residues. V lost 0 bases and J 5 bases, leaving 14 bases between the germline ends. CDR3 in amino acids: CASSVDPGPEETQYF. The CDR3 DNA reads as TGTGCCAGCAGCGTAGACCCAGGGCCGGAGGAGACCCAGTACTTC.

The chain uses TRBV19 and TRBJ2-1, with 11 bases identical to TRBD2. Germline V gene data show CDR1 as LNHDA and CDR2 as SQIVND (reference sequence). The CDR3 totals 16 residues. The V and J ends lost 3 bases and 6 bases, in that order; junction bases with no gene match: 7. CDR3 region: CASSMSSGRAFNEQFF. The CDR3 DNA sequence: TGTGCCAGTAGTATGAGTAGCGGGAGGGCCTTCAATGAGCAGTTCTTC.

This chain uses TRBV18 with TRBJ1-2, with D perhaps matching TRBD1 (5 bases). V gave up 2 bases and J gave up 4 bases, with 20 bases separating them. There are 17 residues in the CDR3. Germline V gene lookup returns CDR1 KGHSH and CDR2 LQKENI. CDR3 nucleotide sequence: TGTGCCAGCTCACCATTCATGGTAGGGGCCGAATTCTATGGCTACACCTTC. Its protein is CASSPFMVGAEFYGYTF.

This clone was seen only a few times. V is TRBV7-2 and J is TRBJ1-4; 7 bases align to TRBD1. The germline gives CDR1 SGHTA, CDR2 FQGNSA. With V trimmed by 4 bases and J by 5 bases, 7 bases remained unmatched. This CDR3 contains 15 residues. CDR3 sequence reads: CASSSGDSLNEKLFF. DNA for the CDR3: TGTGCCAGCAGCTCCGGGGACAGCCTCAATGAAAAACTGTTTTTT.

V usage is TRBV9 and J usage is TRBJ2-3; D is uncertain. The V gene's germline CDR1 is SGDLS and CDR2 YYNGEE. This CDR3 is 13 amino acids long. Trimming stripped 0 bases from V and 2 bases from J, with 4 bases between. The CDR3 bases are TGTGCCAGCAGCGTAGTGGCCACAGATACGCAGTATTTT. Translation: CASSVVATDTQYF.

This clone has only a few counts. The rearrangement links TRBV5-1 to TRBJ1-1; D may be TRBD1 (5 bases). The CDR3 contains 13 residues. V gave up 4 bases and J gave up 11 bases, with 18 bases separating them. Germline V gene data show CDR1 as SGHRS and CDR2 as YFSETQ. This CDR3 is CASSPLGREVAFF. The CDR3 DNA follows: TGCGCCAGCAGCCCCCTAGGCAGGGAGGTGGCTTTCTTT.